These 2 T cell receptor beta chains were all obtained from the same sample, sequenced in a study of T-cell reconstitution after alpha-beta-depleted transplantation in children. TCRbeta library preparation incorporated unique molecular identifiers. MiXCR, applied by TCRdb to the PCR reads, yields one record per CDR3 protein. The sample holds a few hundred thousand distinct CDR3 sequences, around 13% seen once. This specimen was PBMCs, mostly from graft donor cells, taken 360 days after TCRalphabeta/CD19-depleted stem cell transplant. These receptors all come from a male patient younger than 18 who had a stem cell transplant for acute myeloid leukemia, so the T cells may come from the graft donor.

The rearrangement links TRBV25-1 to TRBJ2-3; a weak D match, TRBD2 (5 bases). The CDR3 length is 17 residues. Trimming pared 4 bases from V and 1 base from J, leaving 18 bases between. Germline CDR1 reads MGHDK; CDR2 reads SYGVNS. CDR3: CASSVLTLSGGTDTQYF. CDR3 nucleotide sequence: TGTGCCAGCAGTGTATTGACCCTCTCCGGGGGCACAGATACGCAGTATTTT.

This clonotype was observed a handful of times. CDR3 DNA: TGTGCCAGCAGCTTAGAGGGACTAGCGGGAGTTCTTGAGCAGTTCTTC. Protein: CASSLEGLAGVLEQFF. V usage is TRBV11-2 and J usage is TRBJ2-1; 14 bases match TRBD2. Trimming at V came to 0 bases and at J to 9 bases, leaving 4 bases not matched to a gene. In germline, CDR1 is SGHAT, CDR2 FQNNGV. This CDR3 spans 16 amino acids.